This T cell receptor (beta chain) comes out of a study of T-cell reconstitution after alpha-beta-depleted transplantation in children. Study-level results: The origin of alpha-beta T cells about two months after transplant was reportedly several hundred expanded graft clones. Most T-cell counts and diversity one year after the transplant came from T cells that were newly produced. Some patients owed their high day-60 TCRbeta diversity to surviving recipient T cells and thymic progenitors.

This clonotype was seen many times. Its antigen remains unknown. Trimming took off 5 bases at V and 5 bases at J, with 9 bases between the two ends. The germline V gene encodes CDR1 KGHDR and CDR2 SFDVKD. There are 13 residues in the CDR3. A TCRbeta library incorporating unique molecular identifiers was prepared. TCRdb re-derived calls from the PCR reads in MiXCR, one entry per CDR3 protein. The sample shows several thousand distinct CDR3 sequences, less than 6% of them seen only once. The specimen comprised PBMCs, mostly from graft donor cells, sampled 180 days after TCRalphabeta/CD19-depleted stem cell transplant. This receptor was taken from a child in the first two years of life who had a stem cell transplant for acute myeloid leukemia, so the T cells may come from the graft donor. The genes are TRBV24-1 and TRBJ2-1, with D maybe TRBD1 (5 bases). CDR3 region: CATSVSGNNEQFF. CDR3 in DNA: TGTGCCACCAGTGTATCAGGGAACAATGAGCAGTTCTTC.